This TCR beta chain was recorded in a study of blood T cell repertoires in COVID-19. Study context: Acute and convalescent COVID-19 samples came from the United States, Italy and Spain. T cells, B-cell-depleted T cells, or PBMCs supplied cDNA or gDNA.

How the authors handled the data: How many nucleated cells were present was estimated from reference gene primer amplification. Generated by immunoSEQ multiplex PCR, the TCRdb table keeps only in-frame clones and is missing some. V, J and clone size are taken as reported in that table, and D and trimming were inferred from the DNA itself. The sample lists roughly 38,000 clones, around four fifths occurring once. The germline CDR1 and CDR2 sequences are KGHSH and LQKENI. The CDR3 is 14 amino acids. The junction had 5 bases not matched to a gene; V was cut back by 3 bases and J by 4 bases. The sequence came from a human donor in a cohort sampled during active COVID-19. The sample taken for sequencing was peripheral blood. V is TRBV18 and J is TRBJ1-2; 7 nucleotides agree with TRBD1. Written as DNA, the CDR3 is TGTGCCAGCTCACCCTGGACAGGACCCTATGGCTACACCTTC. It specifies CASSPWTGPYGYTF.